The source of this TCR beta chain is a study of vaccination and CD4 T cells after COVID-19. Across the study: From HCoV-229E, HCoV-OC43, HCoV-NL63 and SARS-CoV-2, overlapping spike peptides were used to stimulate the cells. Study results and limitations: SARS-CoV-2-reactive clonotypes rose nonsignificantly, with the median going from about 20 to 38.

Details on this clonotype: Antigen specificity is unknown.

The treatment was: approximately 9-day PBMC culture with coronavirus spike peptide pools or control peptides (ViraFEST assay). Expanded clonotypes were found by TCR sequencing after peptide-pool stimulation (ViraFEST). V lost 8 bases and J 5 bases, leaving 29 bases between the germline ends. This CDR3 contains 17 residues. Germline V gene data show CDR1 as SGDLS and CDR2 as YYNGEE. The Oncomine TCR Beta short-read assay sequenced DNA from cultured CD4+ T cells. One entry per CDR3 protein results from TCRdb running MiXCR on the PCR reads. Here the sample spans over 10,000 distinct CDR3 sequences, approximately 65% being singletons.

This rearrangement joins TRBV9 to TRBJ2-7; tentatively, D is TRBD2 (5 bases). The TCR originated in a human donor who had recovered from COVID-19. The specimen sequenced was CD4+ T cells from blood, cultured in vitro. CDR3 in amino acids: CASAPRATGGALHEQYF. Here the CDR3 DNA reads TGTGCCAGTGCCCCGAGGGCAACGGGCGGCGCTCTCCACGAGCAGTACTTC.